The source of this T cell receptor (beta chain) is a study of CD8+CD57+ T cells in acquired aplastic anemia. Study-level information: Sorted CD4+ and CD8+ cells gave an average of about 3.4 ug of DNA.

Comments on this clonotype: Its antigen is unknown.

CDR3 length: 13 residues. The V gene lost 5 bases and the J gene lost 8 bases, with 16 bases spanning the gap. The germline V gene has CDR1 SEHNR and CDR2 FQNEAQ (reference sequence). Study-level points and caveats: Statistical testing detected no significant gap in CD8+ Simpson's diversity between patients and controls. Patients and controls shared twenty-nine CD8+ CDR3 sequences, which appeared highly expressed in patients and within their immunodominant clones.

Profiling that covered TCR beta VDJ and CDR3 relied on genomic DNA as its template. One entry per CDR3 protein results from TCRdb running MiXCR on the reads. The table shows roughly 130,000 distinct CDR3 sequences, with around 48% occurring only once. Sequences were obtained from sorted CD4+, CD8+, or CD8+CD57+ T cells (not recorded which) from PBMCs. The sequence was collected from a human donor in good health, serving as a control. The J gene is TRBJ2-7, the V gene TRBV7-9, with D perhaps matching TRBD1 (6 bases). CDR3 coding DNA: TGTGCCAGCAGCACCGATAGACAGGACCAGCAGTACTTC. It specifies CASSTDRQDQQYF.